The 21 T cell receptor beta chains reported below all come from one sample, sequenced in a study of shared clonotypes between healthy human individuals (TCRdb year 2020). Libraries were made using the immunoSEQ multiplex PCR assay. TCRdb retrieved this table from immuneACCESS and kept in-frame rearrangements only. Not all clones are present; in checked studies, unresolved V genes account for under half, and no reason is known for the remainder. Within this sample are hundreds of thousands of clones, with just over 95% of them counted one time only. Of the sample, about 0.32% is held by the ten largest clones. The sample comprised memory CD8+ T cells sorted from blood. Explained via the paper, the cell subset or site label denotes: CD45RO+ cells pooled with CCR7-negative TemRA cells. The source of these receptors is a man aged 25-40 years in good health.

The chain links TRBV5-6 to TRBJ2-6; D unclear. Germline values: CDR1 SGHDT, CDR2 YYEEEE. Trimming took off 0 bases at V and 0 bases at J, with 1 base between the two ends. The length of the CDR3 is 14 residues. The CDR3 sequence is CASSLASGANVLTF. The CDR3 coding sequence is TGTGCCAGCAGCTTGGCCTCTGGGGCCAACGTCCTGACTTTC.

This clone was recorded a few times. The V and J genes are TRBV2 and TRBJ1-2; D call uncertain. The CDR3 consists of 10 residues. CDR1 is SNHLY, CDR2 FYNNEI, per germline. With 6 bases removed from V and 4 bases from J, the gap between germline ends came to 3 bases. This chain's CDR3 is CASSSYGYTF. CDR3 sequence (DNA): TGTGCCAGCAGCAGCTATGGCTACACCTTC.

J is TRBJ2-5 and V is TRBV10-1, with D unclear. CDR3 length: 13 residues. With 5 bases removed from V and 4 bases from J, the gap between germline ends came to 11 bases. CDR1 is WNHNN and CDR2 is SYGVQD in the germline V gene (reference sequence). The CDR3 loop reads CASSPVGRETQYF. CDR3 nucleotides: TGCGCCAGCAGTCCAGTAGGCCGAGAGACCCAGTACTTC.

Details on this clone: Other nucleotide sequences in the sample specify the same CDR3. The gene calls are TRBV28 and TRBJ2-7; 9 bases fit TRBD2. There are 14 residues in the CDR3. V gave up 2 bases and J gave up 2 bases; unmatched junction bases: 1. Germline CDR1 reads MDHEN; CDR2 reads SYDVKM. CDR3 sequence reads: CASSLGGRAYEQYF. CDR3 in DNA: TGTGCCAGCAGTTTAGGCGGGAGGGCCTACGAGCAGTACTTC.

The V call is TRBV28, the J call TRBJ2-6, with D hard to call. Looked up from germline, CDR1 is MDHEN and CDR2 is SYDVKM. CDR3 length: 16 residues. V lost 3 bases, J lost 4 bases, and 13 bases lay in between. Here the CDR3 reads CASSFKSAPGANVLTF. As DNA, the CDR3 is TGTGCCAGCAGTTTTAAGTCAGCTCCCGGGGCCAACGTCCTGACTTTC.

The V and J genes are TRBV5-8 and TRBJ2-1; D ambiguous. The CDR3 has 11 residues. CDR1 is SGHTS, CDR2 YDEGEE, per germline. V was clipped by 7 bases and J by 4 bases, with 6 bases between them. The CDR3 sequence: CASRIYNEQFF. CDR3 in DNA: TGTGCCAGCCGGATTTACAATGAGCAGTTCTTC.

This sequence joins TRBV5-6 and TRBJ2-4, with D hard to call. The CDR3 contains 19 residues. Trimming took 0 bases from V and 0 from J, leaving 19 bases between them. Germline-derived CDR1 and CDR2 are SGHDT and YYEEEE. This CDR3 reads CASSLGSSNLILAKNIQYF. The CDR3 bases are TGTGCCAGCAGCTTGGGTTCGAGTAACCTTATACTAGCCAAAAACATTCAGTACTTC.

Concerning this clone itself: Other nucleotide sequences from this sample produce the same CDR3. The CDR3 DNA reads TGCAGTGCCGAAGAGACCCAGTACTTC. Amino acids: CSAEETQYF. The chain combines TRBV20-1 with TRBJ2-5; D is undetermined. Germline V gene data show CDR1 as DFQATT and CDR2 as SNEGSKA (reference sequence). V was trimmed by 6 bases and J by 3 bases, leaving 2 bases between them. The CDR3 is made up of 9 amino acids.

V gene TRBV28 combines with J gene TRBJ1-6; tentative D call: TRBD1 (5 bases). The CDR3 contains 13 residues. Germline V CDR1 and CDR2: MDHEN, SYDVKM. Trimming removed 7 bases from V and 10 bases from J, with 14 bases in between. CDR3 in amino acids: CASNYGGASPLHF. The CDR3 nucleotides read TGTGCCAGCAACTATGGGGGTGCATCACCCCTCCACTTT.

This chain uses TRBV18 with TRBJ1-6; D remains unclear. With 3 bases removed from V and 0 bases from J, the gap between germline ends came to 9 bases. The CDR3 runs to 16 residues. Per the germline V gene, CDR1 is KGHSH and CDR2 is LQKENI. As DNA, the CDR3 is TGTGCCAGCTCACCGCCGTTGAGCTCCTATAATTCACCCCTCCACTTT. Protein: CASSPPLSSYNSPLHF. The complete variable domain, with remaining parts taken from reference TRBV18 and TRBJ1-6, reads NAGVMQNPRHLVRRRGQEARLRCSPMKGHSHVYWYRQLPEEGLKFMVYLQKENIIDESGMPKERFSAEFPKEGPSILRIQQVVRGDSAAYFCASSPPLSSYNSPLHFGNGTRLTVT.

The CDR3 here is CASSTSGSSYEQYF. CDR3 coding DNA: TGTGCCAGCAGCACTAGCGGGAGCTCCTACGAGCAGTACTTC. V usage is TRBV7-2 and J usage is TRBJ2-5; 11 bases agree with TRBD2. The end of the DNA fits TRBJ2-7 better, so the J call may be wrong. The V gene's germline CDR1 is SGHTA and CDR2 FQGNSA. The CDR3 is made up of 14 amino acids.

The chain recombines TRBV30 with TRBJ2-2, with 7 bases fitting TRBD2. The CDR3 has 13 amino acids. J lost 6 bases, V lost 3 bases, and 4 bases had no gene match. Germline loops: CDR1 GTSNPN, CDR2 SVGIG (reference sequence). CDR3 nucleotides: TGTGCCTGGAGAGAAGCGGGATCCGGGGAGCTGTTTTTT. Its translation is CAWREAGSGELFF.

V is TRBV6-5 and J is TRBJ1-5; D gene ambiguous. This CDR3 has 14 residues. From germline, CDR1 is MNHEY and CDR2 SVGAGI. Trimming left V 2 bases short and J 0 bases short, with 5 bases between. For the CDR3, the DNA is TGTGCCAGCAGTTACAGGTTTAGCAATCAGCCCCAGCATTTT. Protein: CASSYRFSNQPQHF.

This rearrangement joins TRBV11-2 to TRBJ2-7, with 7 positions matching TRBD2. This CDR3 has 19 amino acids. Germline V gene sequence: CDR1 SGHAT, CDR2 FQNNGV. V shed 0 bases, J shed 6 bases, and the junction held 20 bases outside the gene matches. Written as DNA, the CDR3 is TGTGCCAGCAGCTTAGATACGACCCGAATTGGCGCGGGAGCGCTCGAGCAGTACTTC. This encodes CASSLDTTRIGAGALEQYF.

With regard to this clone: One end of the junction is discordant with germline, which a read error may explain. The rearrangement links TRBV11-2 to TRBJ2-7, with D unresolved. Germline CDR1 SGHAT, CDR2 FQNNGV. This CDR3 has 12 amino acids. In nucleotides, the CDR3 is TGTGCCAGCAGTATACAGAGCTACGGGCAGTACTTC. Its protein is CASSIQSYGQYF.

J is TRBJ1-1 and V is TRBV6-1; weak D call: TRBD1 (5 bases). CDR1 and CDR2 (germline): MNHNS, SASEGT. Trimming took 2 bases from V and 5 from J, leaving 15 bases between them. This CDR3 is built from 15 residues. The CDR3 reads CASSEKAGTYTEAFF. Here the CDR3 DNA reads TGTGCCAGCAGTGAAAAAGCAGGGACCTATACTGAAGCTTTCTTT.

V usage is TRBV10-3 and J usage is TRBJ1-5; TRBD1 is a possible D gene (5 bases). Per the germline V gene, CDR1 is ENHRY and CDR2 is SYGVKD. Trimming left V 2 bases short and J 7 bases short, with 9 bases between. The CDR3 loop spans 13 amino acids. The CDR3 region has the DNA TGTGCCATCAGTGAGGGGGGGGGACAGCCCCAGCATTTT. Translating gives CAISEGGGQPQHF.

The rearrangement joins TRBV6-6 to TRBJ2-7; D gene ambiguous. CDR3 length: 13 amino acids. Trimming removed 7 bases at V and 6 bases at J, with 16 bases between. Germline-derived CDR1 and CDR2 are MNHNY and SVGAGI (reference sequence). CDR3 DNA sequence: TGTGCCAGCACCCCGGCCCACTCGCTCGAGCAGTACTTC. It encodes CASTPAHSLEQYF.

This sequence joins TRBV6-5 and TRBJ2-3; no definite D call. The CDR3 extends over 12 amino acids. The V gene's germline CDR1 is MNHEY and CDR2 SVGAGI. The V end lost 0 bases, the J end lost 5 bases, and 3 bases lay between the germline ends. The CDR3 sequence: CASSYSGDTQYF. The CDR3 nucleotides read TGTGCCAGCAGTTACTCGGGAGATACGCAGTATTTT.

Note on this clone: Mismatch with germline at one junction end may stem from a read error. The chain uses TRBV7-7 and TRBJ2-5, with 11 bases identical to TRBD2. From germline, CDR1 is SSHAT and CDR2 FNYEAQ (reference sequence). This CDR3 contains 14 residues. The CDR3 sequence: CASSLVAGGETQYF. As DNA, the CDR3 is TGTGCTAGCAGCTTAGTAGCGGGAGGGGAGACCCAGTACTTC.

V and J are TRBV9 and TRBJ2-3, with 10 bases lining up with TRBD1. The J segment lost 5 bases and the V segment lost 4 bases, leaving 4 bases of the junction unmatched. The CDR3 sequence is 14 residues long. Germline CDR1 reads SGDLS; CDR2 reads YYNGEE. This CDR3 is CASSPRTGGDTQYF. The CDR3 bases are TGTGCCAGCAGCCCTCGGACAGGGGGAGATACGCAGTATTTT.